This T cell receptor (beta chain) was obtained from a study of blood T cell repertoires in COVID-19. In the study overall: COVID-19 samples collected from the United States, Italy and Spain covered acute and convalescent phases. From T cells, B-cell-depleted T cells, or PBMCs came the material, which was cDNA or gDNA.

Donors in Cohort 3 who had recovered were those with two negative PCRs, healthcare professional clearance, or resolution of their symptoms. Sequencing was performed with immunoSEQ multiplex PCR; in TCRdb, only in-frame clones are kept and a portion is missing. The table has 360,000 or so clones, just under 90% seen once. V lost 4 bases and J lost 5; bases outside the gene matches: 7. CDR1 is ENHRY, CDR2 SYGVKD, per germline. CDR3 length: 15 residues. The receptor's source is a woman aged 30 to 39 who had recovered from COVID-19. This chain connects TRBV10-3 to TRBJ2-1, with 8 nucleotides matching TRBD2. The sequencing input was PBMCs or T cells enriched from blood (not recorded which). This chain's CDR3 is CAISGGREVNNEQFF. Here the CDR3 DNA reads TGTGCCATCAGTGGGGGGCGGGAGGTGAACAATGAGCAGTTCTTC.